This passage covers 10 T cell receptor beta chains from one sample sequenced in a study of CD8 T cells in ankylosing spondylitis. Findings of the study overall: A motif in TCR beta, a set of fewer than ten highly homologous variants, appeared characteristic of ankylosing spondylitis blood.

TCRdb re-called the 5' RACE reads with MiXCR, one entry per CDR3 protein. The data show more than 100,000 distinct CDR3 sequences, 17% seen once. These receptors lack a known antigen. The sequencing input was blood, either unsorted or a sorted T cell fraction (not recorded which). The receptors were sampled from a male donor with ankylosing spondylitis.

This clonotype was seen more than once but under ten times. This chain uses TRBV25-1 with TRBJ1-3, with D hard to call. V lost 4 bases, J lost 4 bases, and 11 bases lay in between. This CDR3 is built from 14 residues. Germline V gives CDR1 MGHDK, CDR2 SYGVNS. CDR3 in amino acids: CASSGLGGGNTIYF. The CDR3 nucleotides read TGTGCCAGCAGTGGCCTTGGAGGAGGAAACACCATATATTTT. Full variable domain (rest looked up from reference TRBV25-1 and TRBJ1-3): EADIYQTPRYLVIGTGKKITLECSQTMGHDKMYWYQQDPGMELHLIHYSYGVNSTEKGDLSSESTVSRIRTEHFPLTLESARPSHTSQYLCASSGLGGGNTIYFGEGSWLTVV.

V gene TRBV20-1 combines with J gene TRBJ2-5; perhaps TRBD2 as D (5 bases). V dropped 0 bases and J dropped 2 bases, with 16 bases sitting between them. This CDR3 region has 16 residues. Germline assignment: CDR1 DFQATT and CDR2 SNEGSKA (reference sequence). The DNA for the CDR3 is TGCAGTGCTAGAGATCTAGCCCGCCTGCCTCAAGAGACCCAGTACTTC. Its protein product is CSARDLARLPQETQYF.

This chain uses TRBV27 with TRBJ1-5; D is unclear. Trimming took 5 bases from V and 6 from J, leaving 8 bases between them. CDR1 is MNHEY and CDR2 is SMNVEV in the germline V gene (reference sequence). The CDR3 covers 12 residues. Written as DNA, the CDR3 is TGTGCCAGCAGTAACCCCAGTCAGCCCCAGCATTTT. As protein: CASSNPSQPQHF.

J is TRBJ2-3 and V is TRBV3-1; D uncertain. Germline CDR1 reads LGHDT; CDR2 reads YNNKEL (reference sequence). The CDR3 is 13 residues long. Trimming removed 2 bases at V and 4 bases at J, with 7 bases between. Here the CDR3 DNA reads TGTGCCAGCAGCCAAACAGTTCCAGATACGCAGTATTTT. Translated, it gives CASSQTVPDTQYF.

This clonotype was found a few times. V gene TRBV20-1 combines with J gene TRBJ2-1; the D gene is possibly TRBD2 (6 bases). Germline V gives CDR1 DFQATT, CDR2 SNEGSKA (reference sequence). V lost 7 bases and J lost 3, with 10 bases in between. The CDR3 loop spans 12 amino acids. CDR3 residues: CSGGELYNEQFF. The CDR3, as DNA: TGCAGTGGCGGGGAGCTCTACAATGAGCAGTTCTTC.

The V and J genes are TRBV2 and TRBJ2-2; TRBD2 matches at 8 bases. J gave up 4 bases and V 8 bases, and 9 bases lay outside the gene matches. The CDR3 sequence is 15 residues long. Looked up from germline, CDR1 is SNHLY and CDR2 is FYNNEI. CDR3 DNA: TGTGCCAGCGGTTCGGCTAGCGGGTTCACCGGGGAGCTGTTTTTT. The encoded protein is CASGSASGFTGELFF. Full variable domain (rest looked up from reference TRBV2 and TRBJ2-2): EPEVTQTPSHQVTQMGQEVILRCVPISNHLYFYWYRQILGQKVEFLVSFYNNEISEKSEIFDDQFSVERPDGSNFTLKIRSTKLEDSAMYFCASGSASGFTGELFFGEGSRLTVL.

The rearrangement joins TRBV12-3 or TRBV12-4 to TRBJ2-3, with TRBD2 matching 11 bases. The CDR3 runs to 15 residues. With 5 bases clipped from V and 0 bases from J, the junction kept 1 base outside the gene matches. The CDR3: CASSRTSGSTDTQYF. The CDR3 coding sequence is TGTGCCAGCAGTCGGACTAGCGGGAGCACAGATACGCAGTATTTT.

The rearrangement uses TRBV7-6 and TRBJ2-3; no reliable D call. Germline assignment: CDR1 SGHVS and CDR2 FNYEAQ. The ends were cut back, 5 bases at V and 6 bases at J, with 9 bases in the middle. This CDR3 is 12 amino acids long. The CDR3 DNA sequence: TGTGCCAGCAGCAATTCAGGTGATACGCAGTATTTT. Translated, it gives CASSNSGDTQYF.

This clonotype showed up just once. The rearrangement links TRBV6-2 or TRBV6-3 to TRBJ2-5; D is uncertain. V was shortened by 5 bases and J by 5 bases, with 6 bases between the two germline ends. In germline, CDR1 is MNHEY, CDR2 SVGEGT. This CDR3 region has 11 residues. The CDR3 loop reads CASSEVETQYF. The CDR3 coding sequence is TGTGCCAGCAGTGAAGTGGAGACCCAGTACTTC.

The DNA of the CDR3 is TGTGCCAGCAGCCAAGCAGTCGGGAAGGGGCTAGCCTACGAGCAGTACTTC. It codes for CASSQAVGKGLAYEQYF. The chain has TRBV4-2 and TRBJ2-7; D is perhaps TRBD1 or TRBD2 (5 bases each). Germline CDR1 and CDR2: LGHNA and YNFKEQ. The CDR3 spans 17 residues. V lost 1 base, J lost 2 bases, and 18 bases lay in between.